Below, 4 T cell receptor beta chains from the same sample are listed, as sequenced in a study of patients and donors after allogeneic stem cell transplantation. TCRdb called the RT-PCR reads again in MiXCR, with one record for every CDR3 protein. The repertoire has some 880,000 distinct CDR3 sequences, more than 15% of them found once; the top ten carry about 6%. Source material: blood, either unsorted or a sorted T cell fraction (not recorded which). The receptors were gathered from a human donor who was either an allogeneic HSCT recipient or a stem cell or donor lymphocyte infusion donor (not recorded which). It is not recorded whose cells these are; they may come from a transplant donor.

The CDR3 nucleotides are TGTGCCAGCAGTGCGTCCGAAACCTATAATTCACCCCTCCACTTT. Encoded protein: CASSASETYNSPLHF. The genes are TRBV14 and TRBJ1-6; D is uncertain. The CDR3 is 15 amino acids. V was clipped by 6 bases and J by 2 bases, with 11 bases between them. CDR1 SGHDN and CDR2 FVKESK come from the germline V gene.

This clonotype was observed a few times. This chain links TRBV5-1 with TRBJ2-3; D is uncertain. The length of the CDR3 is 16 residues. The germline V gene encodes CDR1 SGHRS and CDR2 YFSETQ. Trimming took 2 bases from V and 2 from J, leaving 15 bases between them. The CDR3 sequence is CASSFSSGILTDTQYF. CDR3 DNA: TGCGCCAGCAGCTTTTCTAGTGGGATCCTCACAGATACGCAGTATTTT.

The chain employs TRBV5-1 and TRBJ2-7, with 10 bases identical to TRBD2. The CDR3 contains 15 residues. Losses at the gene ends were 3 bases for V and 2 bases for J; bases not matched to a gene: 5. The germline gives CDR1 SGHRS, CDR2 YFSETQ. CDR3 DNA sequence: TGCGCCAGCAGCTCCGTAGCGGGGGGAACCTACGAGCAGTACTTC. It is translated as CASSSVAGGTYEQYF.

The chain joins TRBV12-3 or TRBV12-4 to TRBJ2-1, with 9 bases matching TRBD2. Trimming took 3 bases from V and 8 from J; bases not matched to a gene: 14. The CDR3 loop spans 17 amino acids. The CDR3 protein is CASSFWAVLAGWDEQFF. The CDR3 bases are TGTGCCAGCAGTTTCTGGGCCGTCCTAGCGGGGTGGGATGAGCAGTTCTTC.